The 26 T cell receptor beta chains below come from one sample, sequenced in a study of vaccination and CD4 T cells after COVID-19. Cultured CD4+ T cell DNA was sequenced using the Oncomine TCR Beta short-read assay. TCRdb ran MiXCR on the PCR reads and lists one entry per CDR3 protein. The sample records approximately 11,000 distinct CDR3 sequences, 55% to 70% being singletons. As to treatment: roughly nine-day PBMC culture with coronavirus spike peptide pools or control peptides (ViraFEST assay). Their antigens are not known. The sequenced sample consisted of CD4+ T cells from blood, cultured in vitro. The receptors were gathered from a human donor who had recovered from COVID-19.

The rearrangement links TRBV12-2 to TRBJ2-7; the D segment call TRBD1 is taken from the table without a DNA check. TRBV12-2 is shown as a pseudogene. The CDR3 is 21 amino acids. CDR3 DNA sequence: TGTGCAAGTCGCTTAGCGGTCGGATCAGGGGTAGGCGGGTCAACTCGGGACGAGCAGTACTTC. Amino acid sequence: CASRLAVGSGVGGSTRDEQYF.

The genes are TRBV12-3 or TRBV12-4 and TRBJ2-5, with TRBD2 identical over 10 bases. V shed 3 bases, J shed 6 bases, and the junction held 7 bases outside the gene matches. The CDR3 contains 15 residues. The CDR3 bases are TGTGCCAGCAGTTTGGCTAGCGGGGGTAGGAAGACCCAGTACTTC. This encodes CASSLASGGRKTQYF.

The V call is TRBV7-2, the J call TRBJ2-2; D uncertain. V lost 4 bases and J 6 bases, leaving 12 bases between the germline ends. The CDR3 is 14 residues long. Germline-derived CDR1 and CDR2 are SGHTA and FQGNSA. The CDR3 sequence: CASSWTGHSGELFF. The CDR3 coding sequence is TGTGCCAGCAGCTGGACCGGTCATTCCGGGGAGCTGTTTTTT. Full variable domain (outside the CDR3, taken from reference TRBV7-2 and TRBJ2-2): GAGVSQSPSNKVTEKGKDVELRCDPISGHTALYWYRQSLGQGLEFLIYFQGNSAPDKSGLPSDRFSAERTGGSVSTLTIQRTQQEDSAVYLCASSWTGHSGELFFGEGSRLTVL.

The chain joins TRBV7-8 to TRBJ2-3; D gene ambiguous. The CDR3 loop spans 15 amino acids. Germline values: CDR1 SGHVS, CDR2 FQNEAQ. V was trimmed by 1 base and J by 7 bases, leaving 15 bases between them. Here the CDR3 reads CASSLGGQTPYTQYF. The CDR3, as DNA: TGTGCCAGCAGCTTAGGTGGGCAGACCCCTTATACGCAGTATTTT.

This clonotype was counted once. The chain is built from TRBV20-1 and TRBJ1-4; 7 nucleotides align to TRBD1. This CDR3 is built from 16 residues. The V gene's germline CDR1 is DFQATT and CDR2 SNEGSKA (reference sequence). The J segment lost 8 bases and the V segment lost 1 base, leaving 13 bases of the junction unmatched. The chain's CDR3 is CSARAVQGPSGEKLFF. DNA of the CDR3: TGCAGTGCTAGAGCCGTACAGGGGCCTTCAGGGGAAAAACTGTTTTTT.

This chain uses TRBV7-2 with TRBJ2-7; tentatively, D is TRBD2 (5 bases). CDR1 SGHTA and CDR2 FQGNSA come from the germline V gene. Trimming removed 5 bases from V and 0 bases from J, with 11 bases in between. This CDR3 has 14 residues. CDR3 region: CASSPQAASYEQYF. In DNA form, the CDR3 reads TGTGCCAGCAGCCCACAAGCGGCCTCCTACGAGCAGTACTTC.

Notes on this clonotype: A much bigger clone sits one base away, suggesting this may be a read error. This chain uses TRBV20-1 with TRBJ1-1; D unclear. Trimming removed 0 bases at V and 9 bases at J, with 11 bases between. The V gene's germline CDR1 is DFQATT and CDR2 SNEGSKA (reference sequence). The CDR3 is made up of 12 amino acids. The CDR3 nucleotides read TGCAGTGCTAGAGAGGGAACCAGCCAAGCTTTCTTT. Its protein is CSAREGTSQAFF.

The chain links TRBV7-6 to TRBJ2-2; 8 nucleotides align to TRBD1. Losses at the gene ends were 3 bases for V and 4 bases for J; bases not matched to a gene: 7. Germline CDR1 reads SGHVS; CDR2 reads FNYEAQ. This CDR3 has 16 residues. CDR3 region: CASSFTQTGVTGELFF. CDR3 DNA sequence: TGTGCCAGCAGCTTCACTCAGACAGGGGTCACCGGGGAGCTGTTTTTT.

A single count supports this clonotype. The rearrangement links TRBV2 to TRBJ1-1, with 9 bases matching TRBD1. This CDR3 has 16 residues. In germline, CDR1 is SNHLY, CDR2 FYNNEI. V was clipped by 7 bases and J by 5 bases; unmatched bases: 14. The CDR3 here is CASIRYPGQGMTEAFF. DNA of the CDR3: TGTGCCAGCATCAGATATCCGGGACAGGGTATGACTGAAGCTTTCTTT.

The chain links TRBV11-3 to TRBJ1-1; possibly TRBD1 for D (6 bases). CDR1 and CDR2 (germline): SGHNT, YENEEA. Trimming stripped 6 bases from V and 0 bases from J, with 8 bases between. The CDR3 contains 13 residues. CDR3 amino acids: CASRDSMNTEAFF. In DNA, the CDR3 is TGTGCCAGCAGGGACAGCATGAACACTGAAGCTTTCTTT.

The chain is built from TRBV24-1 and TRBJ1-5; weak D call: TRBD1 (5 bases). Trimming removed 7 bases at V and 5 bases at J, with 11 bases between. Germline V gene sequence: CDR1 KGHDR, CDR2 SFDVKD. The CDR3 sequence is 13 residues long. The CDR3 loop reads CATSSGPHQPQHF. DNA of the CDR3: TGTGCCACCAGCTCGGGACCCCATCAGCCCCAGCATTTT.

This clonotype was detected once. The V call is TRBV6-1, the J call TRBJ1-1; D might be TRBD1 (6 bases). Germline CDR1 reads MNHNS; CDR2 reads SASEGT. The CDR3 is 13 residues long. V was clipped by 6 bases and J by 8 bases, with 16 bases between them. The CDR3 sequence is CASSPGTHREAFF. The CDR3 nucleotides are TGTGCCAGCAGCCCCGGGACACACAGAGAAGCTTTCTTT.

By share of the sample, this clonotype is large. The rearrangement links TRBV7-8 to TRBJ1-5; possible D gene TRBD1, 5 bases. V was cut by 3 bases and J by 4 bases, with 10 bases left in between. The CDR3 extends over 14 amino acids. Germline values: CDR1 SGHVS, CDR2 FQNEAQ. The chain's CDR3 is CASSFREGNQPQHF. Here the CDR3 DNA reads TGTGCCAGCAGCTTTAGGGAGGGGAATCAGCCCCAGCATTTT. The variable domain in full, completed from reference TRBV7-8 and TRBJ1-5, reads GAGVSQSPRYKVAKRGQDVALRCDPISGHVSLFWYQQALGQGPEFLTYFQNEAQLDKSGLPSDRFFAERPEGSVSTLKIQRTQQEDSAVYLCASSFREGNQPQHFGDGTRLSIL.

V gene TRBV5-4 combines with J gene TRBJ2-5; 8 nucleotides agree with TRBD2. The CDR3 has 15 amino acids. The ends lost 3 bases at V and 1 base at J; junction bases unmatched: 5. Germline values: CDR1 SGHNT, CDR2 YYREEE (reference sequence). The CDR3 DNA reads TGTGCCAGCAGCTCTAGCGGGTGGGGCCAAGAGACCCAGTACTTC. It is translated as CASSSSGWGQETQYF.

This clonotype has more than one count but fewer than ten. This chain joins TRBV6-5 and TRBJ1-6, with no clear D. V was cut by 0 bases and J by 0 bases, with 9 bases left in between. The CDR3 totals 17 residues. Per germline, CDR1 MNHEY and CDR2 SVGAGI. CDR3: CASSYSRTSSYNSPLHF. The CDR3, as DNA: TGTGCCAGCAGTTACTCGAGGACGAGCTCCTATAATTCACCCCTCCACTTT.

This clonotype was counted between two and nine times. The V call is TRBV11-3, the J call TRBJ2-7; D may be TRBD1 or TRBD2 (5 bases each). Per the germline V gene, CDR1 is SGHNT and CDR2 is YENEEA. The germline V and J ends were trimmed by 5 bases and 0 bases, with 20 bases remaining between them. This CDR3 comprises 17 residues. CDR3 sequence (DNA): TGTGCCAGCAGCCCCCCCCTTGGGGGTACGGGCTCCTACGAGCAGTACTTC. The encoded protein is CASSPPLGGTGSYEQYF.

The chain employs TRBV6-1 and TRBJ2-7; D perhaps matches TRBD1 (6 bases). CDR3 length: 14 amino acids. Germline V gene lookup returns CDR1 MNHNS and CDR2 SASEGT. The germline V and J ends were trimmed by 6 bases and 0 bases, with 12 bases remaining between them. The chain's CDR3 is CASSTGTYSYEQYF. CDR3 nucleotide sequence: TGTGCCAGCAGCACAGGGACATACTCCTACGAGCAGTACTTC.

The gene calls are TRBV19 and TRBJ1-1; the D gene is possibly TRBD1 (5 bases). The length of the CDR3 is 15 residues. The V and J ends lost 4 bases and 1 base respectively, with 13 bases between them. Germline V gives CDR1 LNHDA, CDR2 SQIVND (reference sequence). CDR3 loop: CASSNFGTGNTEAFF. As DNA, the CDR3 is TGTGCCAGTAGTAATTTCGGGACGGGGAACACTGAAGCTTTCTTT.

The chain employs TRBV30 and TRBJ2-3; D remains ambiguous. The V end lost 4 bases, the J end lost 3 bases, and 11 bases lay between the germline ends. This CDR3 is built from 13 residues. Germline CDR1 reads GTSNPN; CDR2 reads SVGIG (reference sequence). CDR3 amino acids: CAWNDGSTDTQYF. In DNA form, the CDR3 reads TGTGCCTGGAACGACGGCTCGACAGATACGCAGTATTTT.

This clonotype was counted only a few times. V gene TRBV20-1 combines with J gene TRBJ2-1; 12 bases are shared with TRBD2. The ends lost 6 bases at V and 10 bases at J; junction bases unmatched: 7. This CDR3 has 13 residues. The germline V gene has CDR1 DFQATT and CDR2 SNEGSKA (reference sequence). The DNA for the CDR3 is TGCAGTGCCCCGACTAGCGGGAGTGGAGAGCAGTTCTTC. Its protein product is CSAPTSGSGEQFF.

CDR3: CSAPSRTEAFF. Written as DNA, the CDR3 is TGCAGTGCTCCTTCCAGGACTGAAGCTTTCTTT. The J gene is TRBJ1-1, the V gene TRBV20-1; no clear D gene. Germline-derived CDR1 and CDR2 are DFQATT and SNEGSKA (reference sequence). The CDR3 is 11 residues long. The V and J ends lost 5 bases and 5 bases respectively, with 9 bases between them.

Only a few counts were recorded for this clonotype. The chain uses TRBV20-1 and TRBJ2-3, with D tentatively TRBD2 (5 bases). The V end was cut by 0 bases, the J end by 2 bases, with 12 bases between. Germline lookup yields CDR1 DFQATT and CDR2 SNEGSKA (reference sequence). The CDR3 length is 15 residues. CDR3 amino acids: CSARDPRVHTDTQYF. CDR3 DNA: TGCAGTGCTAGAGATCCGAGGGTCCACACAGATACGCAGTATTTT.

This chain joins TRBV24-1 and TRBJ2-3; TRBD2 aligns across 9 bases. This CDR3 comprises 14 residues. Trimming cost V 5 bases and J 4 bases; bases outside gene matches: 3. CDR1 is KGHDR and CDR2 is SFDVKD in the germline V gene. CDR3 protein: CATSVGLASDTQYF. The DNA for the CDR3 is TGTGCCACCAGTGTCGGACTAGCGTCAGATACGCAGTATTTT.

The rearrangement links TRBV20-1 to TRBJ2-1; perhaps TRBD2 as D (6 bases). The CDR3 extends over 13 amino acids. CDR1 DFQATT and CDR2 SNEGSKA come from the germline V gene (reference sequence). Trimming took 5 bases from V and 4 from J, leaving 12 bases between them. The DNA for the CDR3 is TGCAGTGCTTGGACTACAAGATACAATGAGCAGTTCTTC. Protein product: CSAWTTRYNEQFF.

The chain is built from TRBV24-1 and TRBJ1-1; weak D call: TRBD1 (5 bases). The CDR3 sequence is 18 residues long. CDR1 is KGHDR and CDR2 is SFDVKD in the germline V gene. V was pared by 5 bases and J by 2 bases, with 23 bases between. The CDR3 nucleotides read TGTGCCACCAGTGTAGTGGGCAAGGGGAGAGGTACTAACACTGAAGCTTTCTTT. Residues: CATSVVGKGRGTNTEAFF.

The chain links TRBV5-5 to TRBJ1-2, with TRBD1 identical over 7 bases. CDR1 is SGHKS and CDR2 is YYEKEE in the germline V gene (reference sequence). The CDR3 runs 15 residues. Trimming cost V 4 bases and J 0 bases; bases outside gene matches: 6. CDR3 residues: CASSVTGEANYGYTF. As DNA, the CDR3 is TGTGCCAGCAGCGTAACAGGGGAAGCTAACTATGGCTACACCTTC.